The 12 T cell receptor beta chains given below trace back to one sample, sequenced in a study of blood T cell repertoires in COVID-19. TCRdb's copy holds only in-frame clones and misses some; the assay was immunoSEQ multiplex PCR. Of about 360,000 clones listed, roughly 86% are singletons. Sequencing was done on a sample of PBMCs or T cells enriched from blood (not recorded which). The receptors stem from a young man who had recovered from COVID-19.

This chain's CDR3 is CATPLDRGVGTKGYTF. CDR3 sequence (DNA): TGTGCCACCCCCTTGGACAGGGGAGTAGGTACGAAGGGCTACACCTTC. The gene calls are TRBV6-6 and TRBJ1-2; 9 nucleotides agree with TRBD1. V gave up 10 bases and J gave up 8 bases; unmatched junction bases: 20. This CDR3 contains 16 residues. CDR1 and CDR2 (germline): MNHNY, SVGAGI (reference sequence).

This chain links TRBV6-4 with TRBJ1-2; tentative D call: TRBD1 (5 bases). Trimming removed 5 bases from V and 4 bases from J, with 14 bases in between. CDR1 is MRHNA and CDR2 is SNTAGT in the germline V gene. The CDR3 length is 14 residues. CDR3 loop: CASSPSDSSYGYTF. The DNA of the CDR3 is TGTGCCAGCAGTCCCTCCGACAGTTCCTATGGCTACACCTTC.

This chain uses TRBV5-6 with TRBJ2-4, with D uncertain. CDR1 and CDR2 (germline): SGHDT, YYEEEE. The V gene lost 1 base and the J gene lost 0 bases, with 11 bases spanning the gap. The CDR3 is made up of 16 amino acids. CDR3 in amino acids: CASSLTRGLAKNIQYF. The CDR3 region has the DNA TGTGCCAGCAGCTTGACGCGCGGTCTAGCCAAAAACATTCAGTACTTC.

This clone was recorded once. The chain links TRBV7-9 to TRBJ2-5; a possible D gene is TRBD2 (6 bases). Germline-derived CDR1 and CDR2 are SEHNR and FQNEAQ (reference sequence). The CDR3 is 14 amino acids. V lost 5 bases, J lost 5 bases, and 15 bases lay in between. Here the CDR3 reads CASSPPRGWETQYF. CDR3 DNA: TGTGCCAGCAGCCCACCCCGGGGGTGGGAGACCCAGTACTTC.

This chain connects TRBV2 to TRBJ1-1, with TRBD1 matching over 11 bases. CDR1 is SNHLY, CDR2 FYNNEI, per germline. The CDR3 spans 18 residues. V lost 6 bases and J lost 0; bases outside the gene matches: 12. The CDR3 sequence is CASSCGQGAIFVNTEAFF. CDR3 sequence (DNA): TGTGCCAGCAGCTGCGGACAGGGGGCTATCTTTGTGAACACTGAAGCTTTCTTT.

This CDR3 reads CASSSSSSVEGADTQYF. CDR3 DNA sequence: TGCGCCAGCAGCTCATCCTCTAGCGTTGAAGGGGCAGATACGCAGTATTTT. The rearrangement uses TRBV4-3 and TRBJ2-3; D is perhaps TRBD2 (6 bases). V lost 5 bases to trimming and J lost 4 bases, with 22 bases between them. The CDR3 spans 17 residues. In germline, CDR1 is LGHNA, CDR2 YSLEER.

The V and J genes are TRBV4-1 and TRBJ2-5; 13 bases agree with TRBD2. Germline CDR1 is MGHRA and CDR2 is YSYEKL. The CDR3 consists of 16 residues. J lost 0 bases, V lost 3 bases, and 1 base had no gene match. CDR3 in amino acids: CASSHTSGGDQETQYF. Written as DNA, the CDR3 is TGCGCCAGCAGCCACACTAGCGGGGGGGACCAAGAGACCCAGTACTTC.

The rearrangement joins TRBV5-1 to TRBJ1-6; 9 positions match TRBD1. V shed 4 bases and J 0 bases; nucleotides not matched to a gene: 5. The CDR3 is 17 amino acids. From germline, CDR1 is SGHRS and CDR2 YFSETQ. The CDR3 DNA is TGCGCCAGCAGCGCGGGACAGGGTGGCTCCTATAATTCACCCCTCCACTTT. This gives the protein CASSAGQGGSYNSPLHF.

The gene calls are TRBV30 and TRBJ2-4, with 7 positions matching TRBD1. The CDR3 length is 13 residues. V gave up 5 bases and J gave up 4 bases; unmatched junction bases: 5. Germline V gene lookup returns CDR1 GTSNPN and CDR2 SVGIG (reference sequence). CDR3 nucleotides: TGTGCCTGGCAACCGGGACAGAAAAACATTCAGTACTTC. Its protein product is CAWQPGQKNIQYF.

The rearrangement uses TRBV12-3 or TRBV12-4 and TRBJ1-1; no reliable D call. The CDR3 spans 13 residues. V was shortened by 3 bases and J by 1 base, with 6 bases between the two germline ends. CDR3 sequence (DNA): TGTGCCAGCAGTTTCTACGGGAACACTGAAGCTTTCTTT. Its protein product is CASSFYGNTEAFF.

The gene calls are TRBV7-9 and TRBJ1-3; TRBD1 matches 7 bases. Germline loops: CDR1 SEHNR, CDR2 FQNEAQ (reference sequence). V trimming: 8 bases; J trimming: 4 bases; junction bases outside the gene matches: 11. This CDR3 spans 15 amino acids. Written as DNA, the CDR3 is TGTGCCAGCCCTAGACCGGGACAGCCCGGAAACACCATATATTTT. Translation gives CASPRPGQPGNTIYF.

With respect to this clone: Other DNA sequences in the same sample also yield this CDR3. The chain uses TRBV5-6 and TRBJ1-2; maybe TRBD1 (5 bases). Germline values: CDR1 SGHDT, CDR2 YYEEEE. The CDR3 has 13 residues. V lost 1 base, J lost 5 bases, and 9 bases lay in between. CDR3 DNA: TGTGCCAGCAGCTTGTCGGGGGGGTATGGCTACACCTTC. This codes for CASSLSGGYGYTF.